Listed below are T cell receptor beta chains from one sample, sequenced in a study of vaccination and CD4 T cells after COVID-19. TCRdb reprocessed the PCR reads with MiXCR, giving one entry per CDR3 protein. The sample includes over 15,000 distinct CDR3 sequences, less than 45% of them seen just once. No antigen has been assigned to these receptors. Sequenced here: CD4+ T cells from blood, cultured in vitro, sampled before SARS-CoV-2 vaccination. These receptors all come from a human donor who received a COVID-19 vaccine. Each CDR3 is given with its conserved first and last residue. Fields, in order: D gene, J gene, clone size, V gene, CDR3 DNA, CDR3 protein. D genes are given only for firm matches. Clone size is given for some rows only: seen once, a few or many times, or a class if the clone is expanded.

D: NA
J: TRBJ1-2
size: NA
V: TRBV2
DNA: TGTGCCAGCAGTGAAACGGAGGGGGTCCTCAACTATGGCTACACCTTC
CDR3: CASSETEGVLNYGYTF

D: NA
J: TRBJ1-6
size: large
V: TRBV2
DNA: TGTGCCAGCCTGGTGCTGTATAATTCACCCCTCCACTTT
CDR3: CASLVLYNSPLHF

D: TRBD1
J: TRBJ2-3
size: NA
V: TRBV5-5
DNA: TGTGCCAGCAGCTCACACAGGGGCTTGGGCACAGATACGCAGTATTTT
CDR3: CASSSHRGLGTDTQYF

D: NA
J: TRBJ2-3
size: few
V: TRBV7-9
DNA: TGTGCCAGCAGCGAGGCTTATACGCAGTATTTT
CDR3: CASSEAYTQYF

D: TRBD1
J: TRBJ1-3
size: NA
V: TRBV30
DNA: TGTGCCTGGGTGGACAGGGGGAACACCATATATTTT
CDR3: CAWVDRGNTIYF

D: NA
J: TRBJ1-1
size: few
V: TRBV2
DNA: TGTGCCAGCAGTGAAGTCCGGGGGAGCACTGAAGCTTTCTTT
CDR3: CASSEVRGSTEAFF

D: NA
J: TRBJ2-3
size: NA
V: TRBV12-3/TRBV12-4
DNA: TGTGCCAGCAATCGGGGGACCACAGATACGCAGTATTTT
CDR3: CASNRGTTDTQYF

D: NA
J: TRBJ1-3
size: NA
V: TRBV7-2
DNA: TGTGCCAGCAGCTTAGATACCTCTGGAAACACCATATATTTT
CDR3: CASSLDTSGNTIYF

D: NA
J: TRBJ1-2
size: NA
V: TRBV19
DNA: TGTGCCAGTAGTATAGTCCCGACAGGAAACTATGGCTACACCTTC
CDR3: CASSIVPTGNYGYTF

D: NA
J: TRBJ1-1
size: few
V: TRBV10-3
DNA: TGTGCCATCAGTGAGTCTGGTTTTACTGAAGCTTTCTTT
CDR3: CAISESGFTEAFF

D: NA
J: TRBJ1-1
size: few
V: TRBV20-1
DNA: TGCAGTGCGTCCGGGACGGCGGGCACTGAAGCTTTCTTT
CDR3: CSASGTAGTEAFF

D: NA
J: TRBJ1-1
size: NA
V: TRBV18
DNA: TGTGCCAGCTCAGACCGTCAGGGCGCGGGCACTGAAGCTTTCTTT
CDR3: CASSDRQGAGTEAFF

D: NA
J: TRBJ2-2
size: NA
V: TRBV3-1
DNA: TGTGCCAGCAGCCAAGGGACCGGGGAGCTGTTTTTT
CDR3: CASSQGTGELFF

D: NA
J: TRBJ1-2
size: NA
V: TRBV20-1
DNA: TGCAGTGCCTCCCAGCGGAACTATGGCTACACCTTC
CDR3: CSASQRNYGYTF